This TCR beta chain comes out of a study of shared T cell receptors in the human thymus. The germline V gene encodes CDR1 SNHLY and CDR2 FYNNEI. Trimming removed 1 base from V and 0 bases from J, with 7 bases in between. The CDR3 covers 14 residues. Clones were read by immunoSEQ multiplex PCR, and TCRdb kept only the in-frame ones, dropping some. The sample lists over 650,000 clones; about 87% were seen once. These records were also assigned to another study, of human thymus T cells.

Sequencing used thymocytes. The TCR was taken from a boy less than two years old with a congenital heart defect. The chain carries TRBV2 and TRBJ2-7; the D gene is possibly TRBD2 (5 bases). DNA of the CDR3: TGTGCCAGCAGTGAAGGGACTTTCTCCTACGAGCAGTACTTC. Translating it yields CASSEGTFSYEQYF.